This TCR beta chain was sequenced for a study of cytomegalovirus exposure and HLA in healthy donors. About the study: Earlier, almost 120 million unique TCR beta sequences were recovered from approximately 180 million T cells by an analysis. Broader study findings: Later, an analysis found that common viral pathogens appeared to be linked with several of the most significant clusters.

The CDR3 loop spans 17 amino acids. From germline, CDR1 is SGHNT and CDR2 YYREEE (reference sequence). Losses at the gene ends were 4 bases for V and 0 bases for J; bases not matched to a gene: 8. This clone was observed a few times. Its antigen is undetermined. PCR was performed using 60 Vbeta and 13 Jbeta primers. Sequencing used immunoSEQ multiplex PCR; TCRdb keeps in-frame clones, though not all of them. The repertoire consists of some 120,000 clones, with 75% to 85% occurring once and the leading ten covering about 1.8%. The sequence was collected from a man over 45 in good health and CMV-seronegative. Material: PBMCs. This chain uses TRBV5-4 with TRBJ2-3, with TRBD2 matching 10 bases. The CDR3 reads CASSPPSGGPSTDTQYF. DNA of the CDR3: TGTGCCAGCAGCCCTCCTAGCGGGGGCCCTAGCACAGATACGCAGTATTTT.